These 18 T cell receptor beta chains share one sample of origin, sequenced in a study of immune heterogeneity within non-small cell lung tumors. The TCR beta CDR3 region underwent multiplex PCR amplification with 32 V and 13 J primers. TCRdb called the multiplex PCR reads again in MiXCR, with one record for every CDR3 protein. Here the sample spans over 2,500 distinct CDR3 sequences, 35% to 45% being singletons. Bulk tumor genomic DNA was the template, and each sample received about 590 ng. Several biopsies per primary tumor were taken during surgery, spaced as far apart as possible. The patients were newly diagnosed with non-small cell lung cancer, had not been treated, and had curative surgery. The specimen was lung tumor tissue. The receptors come from a woman aged 45-65 years with non-small cell lung cancer.

This clonotype is judged medium-sized (0.01 to 0.1%). V and J are TRBV7-2 and TRBJ2-5; no reliable D call. Per the germline V gene, CDR1 is SGHTA and CDR2 is FQGNSA. CDR3 length: 14 residues. V gave up 5 bases and J gave up 1 base, with 11 bases separating them. For the CDR3, the DNA is TGTGCCAGCAGCCACTATACAGTCCAAGAGACCCAGTACTTC. Translating it yields CASSHYTVQETQYF.

Relative to its sample, this clonotype is medium-sized. V gene TRBV20-1 combines with J gene TRBJ1-6; D ambiguous. Trimming removed 2 bases at V and 0 bases at J, with 14 bases between. Per germline, CDR1 DFQATT and CDR2 SNEGSKA (reference sequence). CDR3 size: 17 residues. CDR3 amino acids: CSARTLTDSSYNSPLHF. CDR3 bases: TGCAGTGCTAGAACTTTGACGGATAGCTCCTATAATTCACCCCTCCACTTT.

In its sample, this clonotype ranks as medium-sized (0.01 to 0.1%). The rearrangement uses TRBV3-1 and TRBJ2-5; no clear D. Trimming took off 1 base at V and 7 bases at J, with 13 bases between the two ends. The CDR3 is 14 amino acids. Germline CDR1 LGHDT, CDR2 YNNKEL (reference sequence). The CDR3 sequence: CASSQAFNPGTQYF. CDR3 coding DNA: TGTGCCAGCAGCCAAGCGTTTAATCCCGGGACCCAGTACTTC.

Judged by abundance, this clonotype is medium-sized (0.01 to 0.1%). An end of the junction does not agree with germline; a read error may underlie this. The chain employs TRBV7-9 and TRBJ2-1, with 8 bases identical to TRBD1. This CDR3 has 12 residues. Germline loops: CDR1 SEHNR, CDR2 FQNEAQ (reference sequence). The DNA of the CDR3 is TGTGCCAGCAGCCCAGGGGGCCGCCGGGTGATCTTC. Amino acid sequence: CASSPGGRRVIF.

This chain connects TRBV11-2 to TRBJ2-2, with 7 bases that match TRBD2. The CDR3 runs 15 residues. Germline loops: CDR1 SGHAT, CDR2 FQNNGV. With 1 base clipped from V and 4 bases from J, the junction kept 3 bases outside the gene matches. The DNA of the CDR3 is TGTGCCAGCAGCTTAGGAGGGAGGGCCACCGGGGAGCTGTTTTTT. Encoded protein: CASSLGGRATGELFF.

This clonotype is classed as medium-sized. V gene TRBV12-3 or TRBV12-4 combines with J gene TRBJ1-1, with D unresolved. Trimming pared 3 bases from V and 13 bases from J, leaving 12 bases between. There are 11 residues in the CDR3. The CDR3 here is CASSFPPDVFF. In nucleotides, the CDR3 is TGTGCCAGCAGTTTCCCCCCTGATGTTTTCTTT.

J is TRBJ1-3 and V is TRBV28; weak D call: TRBD1 (5 bases). The germline V and J ends were trimmed by 2 bases and 2 bases, with 10 bases remaining between them. The CDR3 is made up of 15 amino acids. CDR1 is MDHEN and CDR2 is SYDVKM in the germline V gene. Here the CDR3 DNA reads TGTGCCAGCAGTTTACCCGGGACGGCTGGAAACACCATATATTTT. Protein product: CASSLPGTAGNTIYF.

Note on this clonotype: Because the CDR3 is missing its conserved closing phenylalanine or tryptophan, this is likely a read error. It is unclear where the CDR3 begins or ends on the DNA, so no DNA is shown, and the CDR3 is as TCRdb lists it. The V call is TRBV7-9, the J call TRBJ2-3; whether TRBD2, the table's D call, matches the DNA was not checked. Germline assignment: CDR1 SEHNR and CDR2 FQNEAQ (reference sequence). The CDR3 adds up to 13 amino acids, both ends counted. The CDR3 loop is CASSLDSTESFGP.

In its sample, this clonotype is medium-sized. The genes are TRBV7-9 and TRBJ2-7, with D maybe TRBD2 (6 bases). Germline V gene lookup returns CDR1 SEHNR and CDR2 FQNEAQ (reference sequence). V was cut by 4 bases and J by 7 bases, with 17 bases left in between. This CDR3 has 14 amino acids. The CDR3 loop is CASSYTRDFEEQYF. DNA of the CDR3: TGTGCCAGCAGCTATACCAGGGACTTCGAGGAGCAGTACTTC.

Notes on this clonotype: An end of the junction differs from the germline gene, which may be a read error. The V and J genes are TRBV7-9 and TRBJ2-3; 11 bases are shared with TRBD2. Germline CDR1 reads SEHNR; CDR2 reads FQNEAQ (reference sequence). The CDR3 length is 16 residues. The CDR3 bases are TGTGCCAACAGCGGAGGGACTAGCGGTCCGACAGATACGCAGTATTTT. Translation gives CANSGGTSGPTDTQYF.

In this sample, this clonotype is medium-sized. This chain uses TRBV10-3 with TRBJ2-7; 10 bases fit TRBD1. The germline CDR1 and CDR2 sequences are ENHRY and SYGVKD. The V and J ends lost 7 bases and 4 bases, in that order; junction bases with no gene match: 4. This CDR3 comprises 13 residues. CDR3 sequence reads: CAINPGQGYEQYF. The CDR3 bases are TGTGCCATCAATCCGGGACAGGGGTACGAGCAGTACTTC.

In its sample, this clonotype ranks as medium-sized (0.01 to 0.1%). The chain joins TRBV19 to TRBJ1-1; possible D gene TRBD1, 5 bases. V was cut by 4 bases and J by 2 bases, with 14 bases left in between. The CDR3 has 15 residues. Germline V lookup: CDR1 LNHDA, CDR2 SQIVND (reference sequence). The CDR3 coding sequence is TGTGCCAGTAGTAAAGGACGGGACTCTAACACTGAAGCTTTCTTT. This translates into CASSKGRDSNTEAFF.

The chain combines TRBV6-1 with TRBJ1-2; D is undetermined. This CDR3 has 14 amino acids. Germline loops: CDR1 MNHNS, CDR2 SASEGT. V lost 5 bases and J lost 8, with 18 bases in between. The CDR3 here is CASSQKVGNWGYTF. CDR3 DNA: TGTGCCAGCAGTCAGAAGGTGGGGAATTGGGGCTACACCTTC.

Note on this clonotype: The germline gene is not matched at one end of the junction; a read error may be the cause. This chain connects TRBV2 to TRBJ2-1, with 7 bases identical to TRBD1. In germline, CDR1 is SNHLY, CDR2 FYNNEI. This CDR3 is built from 15 residues. DNA of the CDR3: TGTGCCAGCATCAGGACAGGACTGACCCCCCATGAGCAGTTATTC. It encodes CASIRTGLTPHEQLF. The entire variable domain, with the rest obtained from reference TRBV2 and TRBJ2-1, is as follows: EPEVTQTPSHQVTQMGQEVILRCVPISNHLYFYWYRQILGQKVEFLVSFYNNEISEKSEIFDDQFSVERPDGSNFTLKIRSTKLEDSAMYFCASIRTGLTPHEQLFGPGTRLTVL.

The chain uses TRBV2 and TRBJ2-5; TRBD1 aligns across 8 bases. With 6 bases clipped from V and 4 bases from J, the junction kept 10 bases outside the gene matches. The germline CDR1 and CDR2 sequences are SNHLY and FYNNEI. The CDR3 consists of 15 residues. The CDR3: CASSPDRVQAETQYF. The CDR3 coding sequence is TGTGCCAGCAGCCCGGACAGGGTGCAGGCAGAGACCCAGTACTTC.

The chain carries TRBV19 and TRBJ1-2, with D hard to call. V lost 7 bases and J 2 bases, leaving 11 bases between the germline ends. CDR3 length: 13 residues. The germline V gene encodes CDR1 LNHDA and CDR2 SQIVND (reference sequence). This CDR3 reads CASTPPVNYGYTF. The CDR3, as DNA: TGTGCCAGTACCCCGCCGGTAAACTATGGCTACACCTTC.

This clonotype is deemed medium-sized. The gene calls are TRBV7-9 and TRBJ2-5; a weak D match, TRBD1 (5 bases). Germline V CDR1 and CDR2: SEHNR, FQNEAQ (reference sequence). CDR3 length: 17 amino acids. V lost 0 bases and J lost 0, with 14 bases in between. The CDR3 is CASSLATGGMYQETQYF. CDR3 nucleotides: TGTGCCAGCAGCTTAGCTACAGGCGGAATGTACCAAGAGACCCAGTACTTC. Using reference TRBV7-9 and TRBJ2-5 for the parts outside the CDR3, the full variable domain is DTGVSQNPRHKITKRGQNVTFRCDPISEHNRLYWYRQTLGQGPEFLTYFQNEAQLEKSRLLSDRFSAERPKGSFSTLEIQRTEQGDSAMYLCASSLATGGMYQETQYFGPGTRLLVL.

In this sample, this clonotype is medium-sized. The chain joins TRBV12-3 or TRBV12-4 to TRBJ2-2; TRBD1 matches 9 bases. CDR3 length: 17 amino acids. Trimming cost V 5 bases and J 2 bases; bases outside gene matches: 9. The CDR3: CASSRWTGVTNTGELFF. In DNA form, the CDR3 reads TGTGCCAGCAGTCGATGGACAGGGGTTACCAACACCGGGGAGCTGTTTTTT.